The rows below give T cell receptor beta chains drawn from one sample of a study of T cell responses to AZD1222 COVID-19 vaccine. Libraries were prepared by immunoSEQ multiplex PCR; TCRdb keeps only in-frame clonotypes and omits some of them. The sample contains 200,000 to 300,000 clones, over 90% of which appear only once. Specimen: peripheral blood, collected on day 0 of AZD1222 vaccination. The receptors here all came from an adult in good health. Both conserved end residues are part of each CDR3. The D gene is left open where the match is weak. A row's size may be missing; if present it is once, few, many or a size class.

.	TRBV28	.	15	TRBJ1-4	TGTGCCAGCAGTGGCGGGGCGCTGGGGGGTGAAAAACTGTTTTTT	CASSGGALGGEKLFF
.	TRBV4-2	.	15	TRBJ1-2	TGTGCCAGCAGCCAAGAATTGAGTGTCCGCTATGGCTACACCTTC	CASSQELSVRYGYTF
.	TRBV3-1/TRBV3-2	.	12	TRBJ1-1	TGTGCCAGCAGCCACCTCCGGGCCGAAGCTTTCTTT	CASSHLRAEAFF
once	TRBV5-1	.	15	TRBJ2-3	TGCGCCAGCAGCTTGGGAAGCGGGAGCACAGATACGCAGTATTTT	CASSLGSGSTDTQYF
.	TRBV19	.	12	TRBJ1-5	TGTGCCAGCCAGGACCCAGATCAGCCCCAGCATTTT	CASQDPDQPQHF
.	TRBV2	.	13	TRBJ1-3	TGTGCCAGCAGTGAATGGTCTGGAAACACCATATATTTT	CASSEWSGNTIYF
.	TRBV27	.	17	TRBJ2-7	TGTGCCAGCAGTTTCAGGCCCACGGGGTTTGGGCCCTACGAGCAGTACTTC	CASSFRPTGFGPYEQYF
.	TRBV12-3/TRBV12-4	.	13	TRBJ1-5	TGTGCCAGCAGGAAACTTGGGGACCAGCCCCAGCATTTT	CASRKLGDQPQHF
few	TRBV10-2	TRBD1	14	TRBJ1-3	TGCGCCAGCAGCCGAGGGACAGATGGAAACACCATATATTTT	CASSRGTDGNTIYF
.	TRBV10-3	TRBD1	15	TRBJ1-5	TGTGCCATCAGTGAGGGACAGGGGGTAAATCAGCCCCAGCATTTT	CAISEGQGVNQPQHF
.	TRBV11-3	.	13	TRBJ2-7	TGTGCCAGCAGCTTGTCGGGGGCCGGGGAGCAGTACTTC	CASSLSGAGEQYF
.	TRBV27	TRBD1	14	TRBJ1-1	TGTGCCAGCAGTCCATCGACAGGGGCGGCGGAAGCTTTCTTT	CASSPSTGAAEAFF
.	TRBV2	.	15	TRBJ2-5	TGTGCCAGCAGTGGACCGGGACCGAGACAAGAGACCCAGTACTTC	CASSGPGPRQETQYF
.	TRBV28	.	12	TRBJ2-7	TGTGCCAGCAGTTTGGGACACCTCGAGCAGTACTTC	CASSLGHLEQYF
.	TRBV9	.	15	TRBJ1-2	TGTGCCAGCAGCGTAGGAAAAGGGTCTAACTATGGCTACACCTTC	CASSVGKGSNYGYTF
once	TRBV5-4	.	13	TRBJ2-6	TGTGCCAGCAGCTTTTTGGGGGCCAACGTCCTGACTTTC	CASSFLGANVLTF
.	TRBV4-2	TRBD1	13	TRBJ2-3	TGTGCCAGCAGCCAAGAACAGGGGCTTACGCAGTATTTT	CASSQEQGLTQYF
.	TRBV7-8	TRBD2	15	TRBJ2-7	TGTGCCAGCAGCTTAGCAATAGCGGGAGGGGGTGAGCAGTACTTC	CASSLAIAGGGEQYF
.	TRBV29-1	.	13	TRBJ1-1	TGCAGCGTTTTCCGGGACCTGAACACTGAAGCTTTCTTT	CSVFRDLNTEAFF
.	TRBV10-2	.	13	TRBJ1-2	TGCGCCAGCAGAGAACATAGGGGGGGCGGCTACACCTTC	CASREHRGGGYTF